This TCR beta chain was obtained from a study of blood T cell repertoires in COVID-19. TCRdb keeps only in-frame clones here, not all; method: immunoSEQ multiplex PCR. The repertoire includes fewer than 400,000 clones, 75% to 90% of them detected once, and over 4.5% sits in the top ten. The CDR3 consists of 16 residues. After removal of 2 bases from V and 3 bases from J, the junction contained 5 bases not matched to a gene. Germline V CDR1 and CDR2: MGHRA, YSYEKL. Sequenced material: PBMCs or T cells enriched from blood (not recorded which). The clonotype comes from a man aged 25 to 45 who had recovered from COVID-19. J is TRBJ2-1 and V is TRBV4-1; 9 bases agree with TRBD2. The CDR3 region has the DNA TGCGCCAGCAGCCAAACCTCTAGCGGGGACTACAATGAGCAGTTCTTC. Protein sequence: CASSQTSSGDYNEQFF.